One TCR beta chain is described in this entry. TCR beta VDJ and CDR3 profiles were obtained from a genomic DNA template. TCRdb reprocessed the reads via MiXCR and lists one record per CDR3 protein. The sample includes around 430,000 distinct CDR3 sequences, around 30% of them seen just once. This sample was taken from a study of CD8+CD57+ T cells in acquired aplastic anemia. Those patients picked for sequencing had displayed CD8+CD57+ cell expansion on flow cytometry. Source material: sorted CD4+, CD8+, or CD8+CD57+ T cells (not recorded which) from PBMCs. The clonotype comes from a human donor with aplastic anemia.

The CDR3 DNA reads TGTGCCAGCAGCTTGGGACAGCGCTCTGGAAACACCATATATTTT. This encodes CASSLGQRSGNTIYF. This chain links TRBV5-8 with TRBJ1-3, with TRBD1 as a possible D gene (5 bases). V dropped 0 bases and J dropped 0 bases, with 7 bases sitting between them. From germline, CDR1 is SGHTS and CDR2 YDEGEE. There are 15 residues in the CDR3.